These 3 T cell receptor beta chains were all obtained from the same sample, sequenced in a study of beta chain features in type 1 diabetes. Expressed TCRB transcripts were sequenced, since all the RNA that had been isolated was reverse transcribed. The data were produced by immunoSEQ multiplex PCR, yet TCRdb's version contains in-frame clones alone and is incomplete. The sample has roughly 120,000 clones, 40% seen once. The sequenced material came from stem cell memory CD4+ T cells from blood. The receptors here all came from a woman aged 18-30 years in good health.

The chain combines TRBV5-4 with TRBJ2-5; D is perhaps TRBD1 (5 bases). The CDR3 is 14 amino acids. The germline gives CDR1 SGHNT, CDR2 YYREEE (reference sequence). V lost 4 bases and J lost 4, with 14 bases in between. The CDR3 bases are TGTGCCAGCAGCCCCCAGGGAATTCCAGAGACCCAGTACTTC. Translating it yields CASSPQGIPETQYF.

This sequence joins TRBV28 and TRBJ2-4; D gene uncertain. CDR3 length: 13 amino acids. V gave up 6 bases and J gave up 5 bases, with 11 bases separating them. Per germline, CDR1 MDHEN and CDR2 SYDVKM. The CDR3: CASRRDTENIQYF. DNA of the CDR3: TGTGCCAGCAGAAGAGACACTGAAAACATTCAGTACTTC.

This clone has just one count. The chain has TRBV6-1 and TRBJ2-7; 8 nucleotides align to TRBD2. Germline lookup yields CDR1 MNHNS and CDR2 SASEGT. CDR3 size: 13 residues. Germline trimming cut 6 bases from V and 2 bases from J; bases unmatched to any gene: 3. This CDR3 is CASRREGTYEQYF. DNA of the CDR3: TGTGCCAGCAGACGGGAGGGAACCTACGAGCAGTACTTC.